What follows are 29 T cell receptor beta chains derived from one specimen sequenced in a study of T cell responses to AZD1222 COVID-19 vaccine. The data were produced by immunoSEQ multiplex PCR, yet TCRdb's version contains in-frame clones alone and is incomplete. Of roughly 80,000 clones in the sample, 92% are singletons; the top ten hold approximately 5.2%. Sample: peripheral blood, taken on day 0 of AZD1222 vaccination. The receptors derive from an adult in good health.

The chain couples TRBV9 to TRBJ2-2; no reliable D call. CDR1 SGDLS and CDR2 YYNGEE come from the germline V gene. With 0 bases removed from V and 7 bases from J, the gap between germline ends came to 10 bases. CDR3 length: 14 residues. CDR3 amino acids: CASSVVSGGGELFF. CDR3 bases: TGTGCCAGCAGCGTAGTGTCGGGTGGCGGGGAGCTGTTTTTT.

The V call is TRBV2, the J call TRBJ1-1; possible D gene TRBD1, 5 bases. In germline, CDR1 is SNHLY, CDR2 FYNNEI. The CDR3 has 11 amino acids. V was clipped by 10 bases and J by 5 bases, with 11 bases between them. This chain's CDR3 is CAIREGTEAFF. CDR3 DNA: TGTGCCATCAGGGAGGGTACTGAAGCTTTCTTT.

J is TRBJ2-7 and V is TRBV6-5; D might be TRBD1 or TRBD2, each matching 5 bases. The V gene lost 2 bases and the J gene lost 0 bases, with 11 bases spanning the gap. The CDR3 has 15 residues. Germline V gene lookup returns CDR1 MNHEY and CDR2 SVGAGI. The CDR3 loop reads CASSYVGTASYEQYF. In nucleotides, the CDR3 is TGTGCCAGCAGTTACGTCGGGACGGCCTCCTACGAGCAGTACTTC.

This chain uses TRBV12-2 with TRBJ2-7. TRBV12-2 is noted as a pseudogene. This CDR3 region has 16 residues. For the CDR3, the DNA is TGTGCAAGTCGCTTGAACGCCAGCTTTTTACCCTACGAGCAGTACTTC. This sequence encodes CASRLNASFLPYEQYF.

J is TRBJ1-1 and V is TRBV4-1; D possibly corresponds to TRBD1 (5 bases). Trimming pared 2 bases from V and 6 bases from J, leaving 16 bases between. CDR1 and CDR2 from the germline V gene are MGHRA and YSYEKL. The CDR3 spans 15 residues. The CDR3 region is CASSQLAGRGAEAFF. CDR3 in DNA: TGCGCCAGCAGCCAACTGGCGGGCCGAGGGGCTGAAGCTTTCTTT.

V is TRBV19 and J is TRBJ2-1; TRBD2 matches at 7 bases. With 5 bases clipped from V and 5 bases from J, the junction kept 9 bases outside the gene matches. The CDR3 length is 15 residues. The germline gives CDR1 LNHDA, CDR2 SQIVND (reference sequence). The CDR3 loop reads CASSLVAGDDNEQFF. Written as DNA, the CDR3 is TGTGCCAGTAGTCTGGTGGCGGGAGATGACAATGAGCAGTTCTTC.

The chain is built from TRBV28 and TRBJ2-3; 9 bases are a match to TRBD2. Per the germline V gene, CDR1 is MDHEN and CDR2 is SYDVKM. Trimming removed 3 bases from V and 7 bases from J; junction bases left unmatched: 5. The CDR3 is 14 residues long. CDR3 coding DNA: TGTGCCAGCAGTTTGGCGGGAGGGCAGCATACGCAGTATTTT. As protein: CASSLAGGQHTQYF.

The chain employs TRBV18 and TRBJ1-4; D call uncertain. Trimming pared 4 bases from V and 8 bases from J, leaving 20 bases between. The CDR3 runs to 16 residues. Germline V CDR1 and CDR2: KGHSH, LQKENI. The CDR3 loop is CASSLRKGPGEEKLFF. DNA for the CDR3: TGTGCCAGCTCACTCAGGAAGGGCCCTGGAGAAGAAAAACTGTTTTTT.

The chain uses TRBV19 and TRBJ2-3, with 12 bases aligning to TRBD2. This CDR3 is built from 18 residues. Germline loops: CDR1 LNHDA, CDR2 SQIVND (reference sequence). V lost 0 bases and J lost 6; bases outside the gene matches: 10. CDR3 nucleotides: TGTGCCAGTAGTATAGATCTCCCCCGGACTAGCGGGAAGGATACGCAGTATTTT. This encodes CASSIDLPRTSGKDTQYF.

This chain connects TRBV15 to TRBJ2-7; the D call may be TRBD1 or TRBD2 (6 bases each). Per germline, CDR1 LNHNV and CDR2 YYDKDF (reference sequence). The CDR3 has 14 amino acids. Trimming removed 0 bases at V and 7 bases at J, with 13 bases between. Here the CDR3 DNA reads TGTGCCACCAGCAGAGAGACGGGGGCGGGAGAGCAGTACTTC. This gives the protein CATSRETGAGEQYF. Variable domain in full (rest from reference TRBV15 and TRBJ2-7): DAMVIQNPRYQVTQFGKPVTLSCSQTLNHNVMYWYQQKSSQAPKLLFHYYDKDFNNEADTPDNFQSRRPNTSFCFLDIRSPGLGDTAMYLCATSRETGAGEQYFGPGTRLTVT.

The chain has TRBV19 and TRBJ1-2, with 9 positions matching TRBD1. V gave up 8 bases and J gave up 8 bases; unmatched junction bases: 15. CDR3 size: 15 residues. Looked up from germline, CDR1 is LNHDA and CDR2 is SQIVND (reference sequence). The CDR3 reads CASAKRDRESGGYTF. CDR3 bases: TGTGCCAGTGCCAAGCGGGACAGGGAATCGGGCGGCTACACCTTC.

V usage is TRBV18 and J usage is TRBJ2-7; D possibly corresponds to TRBD1 (6 bases). This CDR3 region has 14 residues. Germline V gives CDR1 KGHSH, CDR2 LQKENI. The V and J ends lost 3 bases and 1 base respectively, with 10 bases between them. This CDR3 is CASSPRTDSYEQYF. The CDR3 nucleotides read TGTGCCAGCTCACCGCGGACAGATTCCTACGAGCAGTACTTC.

This chain links TRBV10-3 with TRBJ2-1, with TRBD2 matching 7 bases. Germline values: CDR1 ENHRY, CDR2 SYGVKD. The CDR3 runs 13 residues. V lost 6 bases to trimming and J lost 1 base; unmatched junction nucleotides: 0. CDR3 amino acids: CAIRGLSYNEQFF. CDR3 bases: TGTGCCATCAGGGGACTATCCTACAATGAGCAGTTCTTC.

The table lists this clone with a count of one. The chain is built from TRBV11-2 and TRBJ2-3; the match to TRBD2 covers 8 bases. In germline, CDR1 is SGHAT, CDR2 FQNNGV. The length of the CDR3 is 17 residues. V trimming: 3 bases; J trimming: 0 bases; junction bases outside the gene matches: 8. Written as DNA, the CDR3 is TGTGCCAGCAGCTTGGGAAGCGGGGGAGGGAGCACAGATACGCAGTATTTT. This gives the protein CASSLGSGGGSTDTQYF. The entire variable domain, with the rest obtained from reference TRBV11-2 and TRBJ2-3, is as follows: EAGVAQSPRYKIIEKRQSVAFWCNPISGHATLYWYQQILGQGPKLLIQFQNNGVVDDSQLPKDRFSAERLKGVDSTLKIQPAKLEDSAVYLCASSLGSGGGSTDTQYFGPGTRLTVL.

This clone was counted only a few times. The genes are TRBV6-5 and TRBJ1-2; D unclear. Looked up from germline, CDR1 is MNHEY and CDR2 is SVGAGI. The CDR3 sequence is 15 residues long. Trimming shortened V by 2 bases and J by 10 bases, and 20 bases separated the two germline ends. CDR3 amino acids: CASSYHPGRNRVYTF. CDR3 DNA sequence: TGTGCCAGCAGTTACCACCCTGGGAGGAATAGAGTCTACACCTTC.

V is TRBV2 and J is TRBJ2-5, with D tentatively TRBD1 or TRBD2 (5 bases each). Per germline, CDR1 SNHLY and CDR2 FYNNEI. The V and J ends lost 2 bases and 2 bases respectively, with 9 bases between them. This CDR3 is built from 14 residues. The CDR3 reads CASSERDGQETQYF. The CDR3, as DNA: TGTGCCAGCAGTGAAAGGGACGGGCAAGAGACCCAGTACTTC.

The chain is built from TRBV11-2 and TRBJ2-6; TRBD1 aligns across 8 bases. Losses at the gene ends were 5 bases for V and 4 bases for J; bases not matched to a gene: 10. This CDR3 is built from 17 residues. Per germline, CDR1 SGHAT and CDR2 FQNNGV. CDR3 protein: CASSPDRARYGANVLTF. CDR3 in DNA: TGTGCCAGCAGCCCGGACAGGGCTCGCTACGGGGCCAACGTCCTGACTTTC.

The J gene is TRBJ2-7, the V gene TRBV13, with unresolved D. Germline V gene lookup returns CDR1 PRHDT and CDR2 FYEKMQ (reference sequence). The CDR3 loop spans 14 amino acids. Trimming cost V 4 bases and J 3 bases, with 13 bases left between them. The CDR3 loop reads CASSSYSPNYEQYF. CDR3 DNA: TGTGCCAGCAGCTCTTATTCTCCGAACTACGAGCAGTACTTC.

V gene TRBV7-6 combines with J gene TRBJ2-5; TRBD2 matches at 12 bases. CDR1 and CDR2 (germline): SGHVS, FNYEAQ. V trimming: 5 bases; J trimming: 4 bases; junction bases outside the gene matches: 8. The CDR3 is 16 amino acids. In DNA form, the CDR3 reads TGTGCCAGCAGCCCGACTAGCGGGAGATCGGGAGAGACCCAGTACTTC. Protein sequence: CASSPTSGRSGETQYF.

The chain couples TRBV29-1 to TRBJ2-5; perhaps TRBD2 as D (5 bases). Per germline, CDR1 SQVTM and CDR2 ANQGSEA. This CDR3 region has 13 residues. V was shortened by 4 bases and J by 4 bases, with 13 bases between the two germline ends. CDR3 residues: CSVARAPRETQYF. The CDR3 DNA reads TGCAGCGTTGCGCGGGCGCCCCGAGAGACCCAGTACTTC.

The chain employs TRBV9 and TRBJ2-7, with D unresolved. The CDR3 has 13 amino acids. V lost 0 bases and J lost 6, with 10 bases in between. In germline, CDR1 is SGDLS, CDR2 YYNGEE. This CDR3 reads CASSVDYGGEQYF. CDR3 coding DNA: TGTGCCAGCAGCGTAGACTACGGCGGCGAGCAGTACTTC.

This clone came up once. The chain combines TRBV4-3 with TRBJ2-5; no reliable D call. V was shortened by 0 bases and J by 5 bases, with 13 bases between the two germline ends. Per the germline V gene, CDR1 is LGHNA and CDR2 is YSLEER. CDR3 length: 15 amino acids. CDR3 sequence: CASSQDYRDLETQYF. The CDR3 DNA reads TGCGCCAGCAGCCAAGATTACCGCGATCTTGAGACCCAGTACTTC.

The rearrangement links TRBV4-2 to TRBJ2-3; 12 positions match TRBD2. Germline assignment: CDR1 LGHNA and CDR2 YNFKEQ. The ends lost 4 bases at V and 4 bases at J; junction bases unmatched: 9. The CDR3 runs 17 residues. Written as DNA, the CDR3 is TGTGCCAGCAGCCCGAATCTAGCGGGAGGGCGGTCAGATACGCAGTATTTT. Amino acid sequence: CASSPNLAGGRSDTQYF.

The chain couples TRBV4-3 to TRBJ1-5; D is unresolved. This CDR3 comprises 15 residues. Trimming removed 0 bases at V and 0 bases at J, with 6 bases between. Per the germline V gene, CDR1 is LGHNA and CDR2 is YSLEER. The CDR3 sequence: CASSQDRFSNQPQHF. DNA of the CDR3: TGCGCCAGCAGCCAAGACAGGTTTAGCAATCAGCCCCAGCATTTT.

The V gene is TRBV13, the J gene TRBJ2-7; unclear D gene. This CDR3 has 12 amino acids. Trimming left V 3 bases short and J 6 bases short, with 9 bases between. CDR1 and CDR2 (germline): PRHDT, FYEKMQ (reference sequence). The CDR3 is CASSLGSSEQYF. The CDR3 DNA is TGTGCCAGCAGCTTGGGCAGTAGCGAGCAGTACTTC.

This chain joins TRBV10-3 and TRBJ2-3, with D tentatively TRBD2 (5 bases). Germline V gives CDR1 ENHRY, CDR2 SYGVKD. The CDR3 is 14 amino acids. V dropped 6 bases and J dropped 0 bases, with 10 bases sitting between them. DNA for the CDR3: TGTGCCATCAGCCTACTAGGGAGCACAGATACGCAGTATTTT. Residues: CAISLLGSTDTQYF.

This chain connects TRBV11-3 to TRBJ2-7; possibly TRBD1 or TRBD2 for D (6 bases each). The CDR3 contains 15 residues. Between the trimmed V and J ends, which lost 5 bases and 5 bases, there was a span of 19 bases. Germline CDR1 SGHNT, CDR2 YENEEA. The CDR3 spells CASSLGGSSTDEQYF. The CDR3 DNA follows: TGTGCCAGCAGCCTGGGGGGCAGTTCTACCGACGAGCAGTACTTC.

The chain links TRBV9 to TRBJ2-7; the D gene is possibly TRBD2 (6 bases). Per the germline V gene, CDR1 is SGDLS and CDR2 is YYNGEE. The CDR3 sequence is 14 residues long. The V gene lost 4 bases and the J gene lost 1 base, with 12 bases spanning the gap. The CDR3 nucleotides are TGTGCCAGCAGCCAGGAGGGTAAATCCTACGAGCAGTACTTC. Amino acid sequence: CASSQEGKSYEQYF.

The chain employs TRBV27 and TRBJ2-1, with 12 nucleotides matching TRBD2. Germline V gene lookup returns CDR1 MNHEY and CDR2 SMNVEV (reference sequence). V shed 7 bases, J shed 0 bases, and the junction held 4 bases outside the gene matches. The CDR3 totals 16 residues. The DNA of the CDR3 is TGTGCCAGCACACGACTAGCGGGAGTCTCCTACAATGAGCAGTTCTTC. As protein: CASTRLAGVSYNEQFF.